One and the same sample provided the 19 T cell receptor beta chains below, sequenced in a study of early T cells in non-severe SARS-CoV-2 infection (dated by TCRdb to the early 2020s). The library relied on 5' RACE. Reads for this sample came from a NextSeq 500. TCRdb reprocessed the public reads (quality trimming at Q25 with fastp, clone calling with MiXCR) and kept in-frame beta chains. Merged by CDR3 protein, the rows form single entries marked with the most common genes and DNA. The sample table contains tens of thousands of distinct CDR3 sequences; only one count was recorded for approximately 15% of them. Roughly 4.3% of the sample lies in the top ten. Sequences were derived from whole blood, sampled at baseline. The receptors were sampled from an adult who was a healthcare worker with PCR-confirmed SARS-CoV-2 infection or an uninfected control (not recorded which).

This clonotype came up a few times. The chain has TRBV18 and TRBJ2-1; 9 bases are a match to TRBD2. J was trimmed by 9 bases and V by 1 base; bases with no gene match: 4. Germline V lookup: CDR1 KGHSH, CDR2 LQKENI. This CDR3 is 14 amino acids long. Here the CDR3 DNA reads TGTGCCAGCTCACCACAGGGACTAGCTAGTGAGCAGTTCTTC. This gives the protein CASSPQGLASEQFF.

This chain links TRBV7-6 with TRBJ2-5; D unclear. The germline CDR1 and CDR2 sequences are SGHVS and FNYEAQ. The CDR3 runs 15 residues. V was trimmed by 4 bases and J by 0 bases, leaving 12 bases between them. The CDR3: CASSSDARYQETQYF. CDR3 nucleotides: TGTGCCAGCAGCTCGGACGCCCGGTACCAAGAGACCCAGTACTTC.

This clonotype was observed a handful of times. The J gene is TRBJ2-7, the V gene TRBV29-1; D remains unclear. Germline CDR1 is SQVTM and CDR2 is ANQGSEA. This CDR3 spans 14 amino acids. Trimming left V 7 bases short and J 2 bases short, with 18 bases between. The CDR3 spells CSGISRGWPYEQYF. The CDR3 DNA reads TGCAGCGGAATTTCGAGAGGCTGGCCCTACGAGCAGTACTTC.

This chain links TRBV5-1 with TRBJ2-1; a weak D match, TRBD1 (6 bases). CDR1 SGHRS and CDR2 YFSETQ come from the germline V gene. This CDR3 contains 14 residues. V gave up 0 bases and J gave up 6 bases, with 10 bases separating them. This CDR3 reads CASSLGAQGNEQFF. CDR3 bases: TGCGCCAGCAGCTTGGGGGCACAGGGCAATGAGCAGTTCTTC.

This clonotype came up many times. This chain uses TRBV5-1 with TRBJ2-3, with D perhaps being TRBD1 or TRBD2 (6 bases each). The CDR3 is 16 amino acids. Trimming removed 4 bases at V and 4 bases at J, with 19 bases between. The germline gives CDR1 SGHRS, CDR2 YFSETQ. CDR3 in DNA: TGCGCCAGCAGCCCTAGACAGGAGGGGGGCGCAGATACGCAGTATTTT. Translated: CASSPRQEGGADTQYF.

This chain connects TRBV20-1 to TRBJ2-7; 7 positions match TRBD2. The junction had 15 bases not matched to a gene; V was cut back by 5 bases and J by 5 bases. This CDR3 spans 15 amino acids. Germline V gene lookup returns CDR1 DFQATT and CDR2 SNEGSKA (reference sequence). This CDR3 is CSASSAGRREHEQYF. Written as DNA, the CDR3 is TGCAGTGCTTCATCAGCGGGAAGGCGGGAGCACGAGCAGTACTTC.

This clonotype was seen more than once but under ten times. The chain carries TRBV18 and TRBJ2-4; D is undetermined. With 1 base removed from V and 0 bases from J, the gap between germline ends came to 13 bases. Germline V lookup: CDR1 KGHSH, CDR2 LQKENI. CDR3 length equals 17 residues. CDR3 nucleotide sequence: TGTGCCAGCTCACCACTCCAGACGCTCATAGCCAAAAACATTCAGTACTTC. Its translation: CASSPLQTLIAKNIQYF.

This clonotype was seen only a few times. V and J are TRBV28 and TRBJ2-1; no clear D. This CDR3 contains 14 residues. Trimming pared 3 bases from V and 0 bases from J, leaving 6 bases between. CDR1 MDHEN and CDR2 SYDVKM come from the germline V gene. CDR3 coding DNA: TGTGCCAGCAGTTTTCGGAGCTCCTACAATGAGCAGTTCTTC. Residues: CASSFRSSYNEQFF.

In its sample, this clonotype was seen a few times. The chain recombines TRBV5-1 with TRBJ2-5, with D uncertain. Trimming took off 4 bases at V and 4 bases at J, with 8 bases between the two ends. There are 12 residues in the CDR3. Germline CDR1 is SGHRS and CDR2 is YFSETQ. The CDR3 spells CASSLVRETQYF. In DNA form, the CDR3 reads TGCGCCAGCAGCCTTGTCCGAGAGACCCAGTACTTC.

This clonotype was found a few times. V gene TRBV6-6 combines with J gene TRBJ1-2; 7 bases align to TRBD1. V lost 2 bases to trimming and J lost 1 base; unmatched junction nucleotides: 4. Germline V lookup: CDR1 MNHNY, CDR2 SVGAGI (reference sequence). This CDR3 spans 15 amino acids. The CDR3 spells CASSYVGQLNYGYTF. The CDR3 region has the DNA TGTGCCAGCAGTTACGTGGGACAGCTTAACTATGGCTACACCTTC.

This clonotype was picked up a small number of times. This CDR3 fails to terminate in the conserved phenylalanine or tryptophan, so it likely reflects a read error. CDR3 sequence: CASSAATDTQYV. The CDR3 DNA reads TGCGCCAGCAGCGCCGCCACAGATACGCAGTATGTT. This sequence joins TRBV5-1 and TRBJ2-3; D not certain. Per the germline V gene, CDR1 is SGHRS and CDR2 is YFSETQ. The CDR3 runs to 12 residues. V was cut by 4 bases and J by 2 bases, with 5 bases left in between.

This clonotype has a handful of counts. The chain is built from TRBV7-8 and TRBJ2-7; 8 nucleotides match TRBD2. Germline V CDR1 and CDR2: SGHVS, FQNEAQ. The V and J ends lost 2 bases and 2 bases, in that order; junction bases with no gene match: 2. This CDR3 is 14 amino acids long. In DNA, the CDR3 is TGTGCCAGCAGCTTACTAGCGGGCCCCTACGAGCAGTACTTC. This sequence encodes CASSLLAGPYEQYF.

This clonotype was counted a few times. V gene TRBV20-1 combines with J gene TRBJ2-1; 7 nucleotides agree with TRBD1. Germline V gives CDR1 DFQATT, CDR2 SNEGSKA (reference sequence). This CDR3 is 12 amino acids long. J gave up 8 bases and V 2 bases, and 3 bases lay outside the gene matches. CDR3 nucleotide sequence: TGCAGTGCTAGACAGGGGGAGTATGAGCAGTTCTTC. Its protein is CSARQGEYEQFF.

The V gene is TRBV12-3 or TRBV12-4, the J gene TRBJ2-3; 7 bases match TRBD1. This CDR3 is 15 amino acids long. V was pared by 6 bases and J by 2 bases, with 8 bases of the junction left unmatched. The chain's CDR3 is CASSSRQGITDTQYF. The CDR3 DNA reads as TGTGCCAGCAGCTCCAGACAGGGAATCACAGATACGCAGTATTTT.

This clonotype was seen a handful of times. The rearrangement uses TRBV7-8 and TRBJ2-7; 9 nucleotides line up with TRBD2. CDR1 SGHVS and CDR2 FQNEAQ come from the germline V gene. The ends lost 5 bases at V and 4 bases at J; junction bases unmatched: 6. There are 14 residues in the CDR3. The CDR3 protein is CASSLSGRQYEQYF. CDR3 DNA: TGTGCCAGCAGCCTTAGCGGGAGACAGTACGAGCAGTACTTC.

The chain has TRBV18 and TRBJ1-1; tentative D call: TRBD1 (6 bases). Germline CDR1 KGHSH, CDR2 LQKENI. The CDR3 totals 15 residues. Trimming removed 1 base at V and 3 bases at J, with 12 bases between. The CDR3: CASSPRGGLDTEAFF. The CDR3 DNA is TGTGCCAGCTCACCACGGGGGGGGCTGGACACTGAAGCTTTCTTT.

The chain links TRBV28 to TRBJ2-2; 7 positions agree with TRBD1. Germline-derived CDR1 and CDR2 are MDHEN and SYDVKM. The CDR3 runs 15 residues. The V and J ends lost 5 bases and 5 bases, in that order; junction bases with no gene match: 8. This CDR3 reads CASSQHRGETGELFF. CDR3 coding DNA: TGTGCCAGCAGTCAACACAGGGGCGAGACCGGGGAGCTGTTTTTT.

The chain links TRBV15 to TRBJ2-1; the match to TRBD2 covers 12 bases. CDR1 and CDR2 from the germline V gene are LNHNV and YYDKDF (reference sequence). This CDR3 is 15 amino acids long. J was trimmed by 6 bases and V by 5 bases; bases with no gene match: 5. The CDR3 bases are TGTGCCACCAGCGGCCGACTAGCGGGAGTCAATGAGCAGTTCTTC. This gives the protein CATSGRLAGVNEQFF.

This clonotype turned up a few times. The CDR3 sequence: CASRSGVAGPDTQYF. The DNA of the CDR3 is TGTGCCAGCAGATCGGGGGTAGCGGGCCCAGATACGCAGTATTTT. The chain links TRBV12-3 or TRBV12-4 to TRBJ2-3; 7 bases fit TRBD2. Trimming at V came to 6 bases and at J to 4 bases, leaving 10 bases not matched to a gene. CDR3 length: 15 amino acids.